The 11 T cell receptor beta chains presented below share a single source sample, sequenced in a study of Graves' ophthalmopathy and Graves' hyperthyroidism. Investigators amplified TCR beta CDR3 regions from RNA transcripts. A first-round RT-PCR used HTBI primers, followed by a second-round multiplex PCR. In TCRdb, the multiplex PCR reads were re-called with MiXCR into one record per CDR3 protein. The data show about 550,000 distinct CDR3 sequences, about 40% seen once. Material: peripheral blood or thyroid tissue (not recorded which). These receptors were taken from an adult man with Graves' hyperthyroidism.

Ten or more counts support this clonotype. The V gene is TRBV9, the J gene TRBJ1-2; D uncertain. CDR3 length: 16 residues. Germline lookup yields CDR1 SGDLS and CDR2 YYNGEE. The V and J ends lost 0 bases and 5 bases respectively, with 17 bases between them. The CDR3 coding sequence is TGTGCCAGCAGCGTAGATGTCGGCGTCCAGACATATGGCTACACCTTC. Its translation: CASSVDVGVQTYGYTF.

The chain carries TRBV9 and TRBJ1-5; maybe TRBD1 (5 bases). Deletions cut 4 bases from V and 7 bases from J, with 18 bases between. The CDR3 loop spans 15 amino acids. The V gene's germline CDR1 is SGDLS and CDR2 YYNGEE. The CDR3: CASSRTGIRGQPQHF. The DNA for the CDR3 is TGTGCCAGCAGCCGCACAGGAATTCGGGGGCAGCCCCAGCATTTT.

This clonotype was counted many times. The chain recombines TRBV6-6 with TRBJ1-5; 7 nucleotides agree with TRBD1. Germline V gives CDR1 MNHNY, CDR2 SVGAGI (reference sequence). J was trimmed by 0 bases and V by 5 bases; bases with no gene match: 4. This CDR3 contains 15 residues. The CDR3 DNA reads TGTGCCAGCAGTGGGACAGACTATAGCAATCAGCCCCAGCATTTT. This translates into CASSGTDYSNQPQHF.

This sequence joins TRBV24-1 and TRBJ2-2; D is uncertain. Germline V gene data show CDR1 as KGHDR and CDR2 as SFDVKD. The V end was cut by 5 bases, the J end by 5 bases, with 14 bases between. This CDR3 region has 15 residues. CDR3 DNA sequence: TGTGCCACCAGTGCTCCAGGAGAACGGACCGGGGAGCTGTTTTTT. Its protein product is CATSAPGERTGELFF.

This clonotype was counted ten times or more. CDR3 DNA: TGTGCCAGCAGCGGGACAGGGGGATCTGGGGCCAACGTCCTGACTTTC. Its protein is CASSGTGGSGANVLTF. J is TRBJ2-6 and V is TRBV7-9, with TRBD1 matching over 11 bases. The CDR3 covers 16 residues. Trimming cost V 5 bases and J 1 base; bases outside gene matches: 1. Germline assignment: CDR1 SEHNR and CDR2 FQNEAQ (reference sequence).

In nucleotides, the CDR3 is TGCGCCAGCAGTGGGAGCGGGAGGGAAGATACGCAGTATTTT. Its protein product is CASSGSGREDTQYF. The J gene is TRBJ2-3, the V gene TRBV10-2, with 10 positions matching TRBD2. The CDR3 totals 14 residues. Trimming cost V 4 bases and J 5 bases; bases outside gene matches: 3. CDR1 is WSHSY, CDR2 SAAADI, per germline.

This clonotype was detected ten times or more. The V gene is TRBV29-1, the J gene TRBJ1-2, with TRBD1 identical over 7 bases. CDR1 and CDR2 (germline): SQVTM, ANQGSEA. The CDR3 has 14 residues. V gave up 7 bases and J gave up 8 bases; unmatched junction bases: 16. The CDR3, as DNA: TGCAGCGGTGGCCGACAGGGTATGACGGGGGGCTACACCTTC. This encodes CSGGRQGMTGGYTF. Combining the CDR3 with reference TRBV29-1 and TRBJ1-2 gives the whole variable domain SAVISQKPSRDICQRGTSLTIQCQVDSQVTMMFWYRQQPGQSLTLIATANQGSEATYESGFVIDKFPISRPNLTFSTLTVSNMSPEDSSIYLCSGGRQGMTGGYTFGSGTRLTVV.

This clonotype was recorded at least ten times. The chain uses TRBV7-6 and TRBJ1-5; D gene ambiguous. Germline V gene lookup returns CDR1 SGHVS and CDR2 FNYEAQ. Trimming pared 1 base from V and 3 bases from J, leaving 19 bases between. The CDR3 covers 18 residues. The CDR3 is CASSLDGSFEGFNQPQHF. The CDR3 nucleotides are TGTGCCAGCAGCTTAGACGGTTCTTTCGAGGGTTTCAATCAGCCCCAGCATTTT.

This clonotype was seen more than once but under ten times. The chain links TRBV6-2 or TRBV6-3 to TRBJ1-1; D is unclear. The CDR3 consists of 13 residues. V gave up 0 bases and J gave up 7 bases, with 9 bases separating them. Per germline, CDR1 MNHEY and CDR2 SVGEGT. CDR3 coding DNA: TGTGCCAGCAGTTACTCAACCGGCTATGAAGCTTTCTTT. Its translation: CASSYSTGYEAFF.

The V gene is TRBV20-1, the J gene TRBJ2-7; possible D gene TRBD1, 6 bases. This CDR3 contains 16 residues. V was cut by 0 bases and J by 2 bases, with 17 bases left in between. CDR1 is DFQATT and CDR2 is SNEGSKA in the germline V gene (reference sequence). The CDR3 DNA sequence: TGCAGTGCTAGAGATTTAGACAGGAAGGTCCCCTACGAGCAGTACTTC. Protein product: CSARDLDRKVPYEQYF.

In this sample, this clonotype turned up a few times. The rearrangement joins TRBV28 to TRBJ2-7; D remains ambiguous. V lost 1 base, J lost 6 bases, and 7 bases lay in between. The CDR3 is made up of 12 amino acids. Germline CDR1 MDHEN, CDR2 SYDVKM. The CDR3 protein is CASSLFSGEQYF. CDR3 nucleotides: TGTGCCAGCAGTTTATTTTCGGGCGAGCAGTACTTC. The entire variable domain, with the rest obtained from reference TRBV28 and TRBJ2-7, is as follows: DVKVTQSSRYLVKRTGEKVFLECVQDMDHENMFWYRQDPGLGLRLIYFSYDVKMKEKGDIPEGYSVSREKKERFSLILESASTNQTSMYLCASSLFSGEQYFGPGTRLTVT.